This is a list of T cell receptor beta chains from one sample in a study of T cells in Graves' hyperthyroidism and ophthalmopathy. MiXCR, run by TCRdb on the multiplex PCR reads, gives a single entry per CDR3 protein. The sample records 340,000 or so distinct CDR3 sequences, 18% being singletons. The sample comprised blood. These receptors all come from a woman in her 50s with Graves' hyperthyroidism. Each CDR3 is given with its conserved first and last residue. Fields, in order: V gene, J gene, clone size, D gene, CDR3 protein, CDR3 DNA. The D gene is left open where the match is weak. The size field is filled for only some rows; it gives once, few, many or a size class.

V gene: TRBV11-2; J gene: TRBJ2-3; clone size: many; D gene: .; CDR3 protein: CASSLDPHTDTQYF; CDR3 DNA: TGTGCCAGCAGCTTAGATCCCCACACAGATACGCAGTATTTT
V gene: TRBV30; J gene: TRBJ1-6; clone size: many; D gene: TRBD1; CDR3 protein: CAWDRGNSPLHF; CDR3 DNA: TGTGCCTGGGACAGGGGCAATTCACCCCTCCACTTT
V gene: TRBV12-3/TRBV12-4; J gene: TRBJ1-6; clone size: few; D gene: .; CDR3 protein: CASSHRAGSPLHF; CDR3 DNA: TGTGCCAGCAGTCACAGGGCTGGGTCACCCCTCCACTTT
V gene: TRBV3-1; J gene: TRBJ1-1; clone size: many; D gene: .; CDR3 protein: CASSHLLGTMGTEAFF; CDR3 DNA: TGTGCCAGCAGCCACTTACTAGGGACTATGGGCACTGAAGCTTTCTTT
V gene: TRBV6-8; J gene: TRBJ1-2; clone size: few; D gene: TRBD1; CDR3 protein: CASSYDGTGNYGYTF; CDR3 DNA: TGTGCCAGCAGTTACGACGGGACAGGGAACTATGGCTACACCTTC
V gene: TRBV13; J gene: TRBJ2-1; clone size: few; D gene: TRBD2; CDR3 protein: CASNPAATPGGNEQFF; CDR3 DNA: TGTGCCAGCAACCCCGCTGCGACTCCGGGGGGCAATGAGCAGTTCTTC
V gene: TRBV7-3; J gene: TRBJ1-1; clone size: many; D gene: .; CDR3 protein: CASSLSRQTEAFF; CDR3 DNA: TGTGCCAGCAGCTTATCTAGACAGACTGAAGCTTTCTTT
V gene: TRBV2; J gene: TRBJ2-1; clone size: many; D gene: .; CDR3 protein: CASRGYIGFFEQFF; CDR3 DNA: TGTGCCAGCAGGGGATATATAGGCTTCTTTGAGCAGTTCTTC
V gene: TRBV6-1; J gene: TRBJ1-1; clone size: few; D gene: TRBD1; CDR3 protein: CASNRDRANYMNTEAFF; CDR3 DNA: TGTGCCAGCAATCGAGACAGGGCTAATTACATGAACACTGAAGCTTTCTTT
V gene: TRBV13; J gene: TRBJ1-2; clone size: many; D gene: .; CDR3 protein: CASSPIPRGSDYGYTF; CDR3 DNA: TGTGCCAGCAGCCCCATTCCCAGGGGATCAGACTATGGCTACACCTTC
V gene: TRBV30; J gene: TRBJ2-7; clone size: many; D gene: TRBD1; CDR3 protein: CAWSLGQATYEQYF; CDR3 DNA: TGTGCCTGGAGTCTCGGACAGGCTACCTACGAGCAGTACTTC
V gene: TRBV12-3/TRBV12-4; J gene: TRBJ1-4; clone size: .; D gene: .; CDR3 protein: CASSLQGRGEKLFF; CDR3 DNA: TGTGCCAGCAGTTTACAGGGTAGAGGGGAAAAACTGTTTTTT
V gene: TRBV12-3/TRBV12-4; J gene: TRBJ1-6; clone size: few; D gene: .; CDR3 protein: CATKFGSSYNSPLHF; CDR3 DNA: TGTGCCACCAAGTTCGGGAGCTCCTATAATTCACCCCTCCACTTT
V gene: TRBV7-8; J gene: TRBJ2-6; clone size: few; D gene: TRBD1; CDR3 protein: CASSSLPGGAPSGANVLTF; CDR3 DNA: TGTGCCAGCAGCAGCCTCCCAGGGGGCGCCCCCTCTGGGGCCAACGTCCTGACTTTC
V gene: TRBV6-4; J gene: TRBJ2-2; clone size: few; D gene: .; CDR3 protein: CASSDGSGGDTGELFF; CDR3 DNA: TGTGCCAGCAGTGACGGGTCCGGTGGCGACACCGGGGAGCTGTTTTTT
V gene: TRBV19; J gene: TRBJ2-2; clone size: few; D gene: TRBD1; CDR3 protein: CASTPDRQITGELFF; CDR3 DNA: TGTGCCAGTACCCCGGACAGGCAAATTACCGGGGAGCTGTTTTTT
V gene: TRBV2; J gene: TRBJ1-4; clone size: many; D gene: .; CDR3 protein: CASSLRETEKLFF; CDR3 DNA: TGTGCCAGCTCCCTCAGGGAGACTGAAAAACTGTTTTTT
V gene: TRBV20-1; J gene: TRBJ1-4; clone size: few; D gene: .; CDR3 protein: CSASRAGANEKLFF; CDR3 DNA: TGCAGTGCTAGCAGGGCTGGCGCTAATGAAAAACTGTTTTTT
V gene: TRBV7-8; J gene: TRBJ2-1; clone size: few; D gene: .; CDR3 protein: CASSLAGDPYNEQFF; CDR3 DNA: TGTGCCAGCAGCTTAGCGGGGGATCCCTACAATGAGCAGTTCTTC
V gene: TRBV20-1; J gene: TRBJ2-5; clone size: .; D gene: .; CDR3 protein: CSARDLAGTFGPQETQYF; CDR3 DNA: TGCAGTGCTAGAGATCTCGCAGGGACATTCGGCCCACAAGAGACCCAGTACTTC
V gene: TRBV4-1; J gene: TRBJ1-4; clone size: .; D gene: TRBD1; CDR3 protein: CASSHDWTGGTNEKLFF; CDR3 DNA: TGCGCCAGCAGCCACGATTGGACAGGGGGGACTAATGAAAAACTGTTTTTT
V gene: TRBV18; J gene: TRBJ2-2; clone size: .; D gene: TRBD2; CDR3 protein: CASSPGTSGQNTGELFF; CDR3 DNA: TGTGCCAGCTCACCCGGGACTAGCGGACAGAACACCGGGGAGCTGTTTTTT
V gene: TRBV25-1; J gene: TRBJ1-4; clone size: .; D gene: .; CDR3 protein: CASSDGQLVEKLFF; CDR3 DNA: TGTGCCAGCAGTGACGGGCAGTTAGTTGAAAAACTGTTTTTT
V gene: TRBV20-1; J gene: TRBJ2-5; clone size: many; D gene: .; CDR3 protein: CSASMWGGETQYF; CDR3 DNA: TGCAGTGCTAGCATGTGGGGTGGAGAGACCCAGTACTTC
V gene: TRBV2; J gene: TRBJ1-1; clone size: many; D gene: .; CDR3 protein: CASSEWGGTEAFF; CDR3 DNA: TGTGCCAGCAGTGAGTGGGGTGGCACTGAAGCTTTCTTT
V gene: TRBV12-3/TRBV12-4; J gene: TRBJ2-3; clone size: many; D gene: TRBD2; CDR3 protein: CASSLVGGATDTQYF; CDR3 DNA: TGTGCCAGCAGTTTAGTCGGGGGGGCAACAGATACGCAGTATTTT
V gene: TRBV9; J gene: TRBJ2-2; clone size: .; D gene: .; CDR3 protein: CASSPSGYGNGELFF; CDR3 DNA: TGTGCCAGCAGCCCCTCGGGGTACGGGAACGGGGAGCTGTTTTTT
V gene: TRBV5-8; J gene: TRBJ1-2; clone size: few; D gene: TRBD1; CDR3 protein: CASSYRVGQGRGGYTF; CDR3 DNA: TGTGCCAGCAGCTATCGAGTGGGACAGGGGCGCGGCGGCTACACCTTC
V gene: TRBV10-3; J gene: TRBJ1-5; clone size: few; D gene: TRBD1; CDR3 protein: CATVPGGRGQPQHF; CDR3 DNA: TGTGCCACCGTCCCAGGGGGCCGGGGTCAGCCCCAGCATTTT
V gene: TRBV28; J gene: TRBJ2-1; clone size: many; D gene: .; CDR3 protein: CASSLRVNEQFF; CDR3 DNA: TGTGCCAGCAGTTTACGGGTAAATGAGCAGTTCTTC
V gene: TRBV7-9; J gene: TRBJ2-1; clone size: many; D gene: .; CDR3 protein: CASSETTAEQFF; CDR3 DNA: TGTGCCAGCAGCGAAACGACTGCCGAGCAGTTCTTC
V gene: TRBV6-1; J gene: TRBJ2-2; clone size: few; D gene: .; CDR3 protein: CASSERTGELFF; CDR3 DNA: TGTGCCAGCAGTGAACGCACCGGGGAGCTGTTTTTT
V gene: TRBV20-1; J gene: TRBJ1-1; clone size: few; D gene: .; CDR3 protein: CSARDRGGSPEAFF; CDR3 DNA: TGCAGTGCTAGAGATCGGGGGGGCTCCCCTGAAGCTTTCTTT
V gene: TRBV27; J gene: TRBJ1-1; clone size: many; D gene: TRBD1; CDR3 protein: CASSLFQQGNFEAFF; CDR3 DNA: TGTGCCAGCAGTTTATTCCAACAGGGGAACTTTGAAGCTTTCTTT
V gene: TRBV10-3; J gene: TRBJ2-1; clone size: few; D gene: .; CDR3 protein: CAIRKEGQDEQFF; CDR3 DNA: TGTGCCATCAGGAAGGAGGGTCAGGATGAGCAGTTCTTC